A selection of T cell receptor beta chains follows, all from one sample in a study of T cells in Graves' hyperthyroidism and ophthalmopathy. MiXCR was run by TCRdb on the multiplex PCR reads, yielding one entry per CDR3 protein. The sample lists some 720,000 distinct CDR3 sequences, roughly 15% occurring once. The sample was blood. These receptor sequences come from a man aged 18 to 35 with Graves' hyperthyroidism. Both conserved end residues are part of each CDR3. Fields, in order: J gene, V gene, CDR3 protein.

TRBJ1-2,TRBV29-1,CSVNGGYGYTF
TRBJ2-2,TRBV7-3,CASSLTVFPGELFF
TRBJ2-1,TRBV24-1,CATSDRHTGFNEQFF
TRBJ2-3,TRBV5-8,CASIRGVGTDTQYF
TRBJ2-7,TRBV6-1,CASSATAYEQYF
TRBJ2-7,TRBV20-1,CSAIPLGRVYEQYF
TRBJ2-5,TRBV6-1,CASSEFRQEGETQYF
TRBJ1-5,TRBV28,CASSRGWHQPQHF
TRBJ2-5,TRBV6-4,CASTIQLRPQETQYF
TRBJ2-1,TRBV3-1,CASSQDPRLGPQFF
TRBJ1-3,TRBV2,CASRQGGGNTIYF
TRBJ2-7,TRBV5-1,CASSLVGGGEQYF
TRBJ2-3,TRBV7-2,CASSQVGTGIADTQYF
TRBJ2-1,TRBV29-1,CSVLTGTPYNEQFF
TRBJ2-1,TRBV29-1,CSVPTGSASSYNEQFF
TRBJ1-2,TRBV7-2,CASSFRQGGGYTF
TRBJ2-6,TRBV14,CASRQLGGPGANVLTF
TRBJ2-1,TRBV4-1,CASSPRAGPNDEQFF
TRBJ1-4,TRBV12-3/TRBV12-4,CASSLVRNEKLFF
TRBJ1-1,TRBV2,CASSVGQPEAFF
TRBJ1-5,TRBV11-2,CASTSLRQGREYQPQHF
TRBJ1-5,TRBV7-9,CASSKHGGPPGEQPQHF
TRBJ2-2,TRBV12-5,CASGRAQNTGELFF
TRBJ2-7,TRBV6-6,CASSTTGGIGYEQYF
TRBJ1-2,TRBV5-1,CASSLVAGKEHGYTF
TRBJ1-5,TRBV6-2/TRBV6-3,CASSYQGPQHF
TRBJ2-5,TRBV2,CASNGDGGQETQYF
TRBJ2-7,TRBV7-9,CASSLVGRSYEQYF
TRBJ2-2,TRBV24-1,CATSDLGGPNTGELFF